Following are 26 T cell receptor beta chains from one sample sequenced in a study of blood T cell repertoires in COVID-19. The table came from immunoSEQ multiplex PCR; TCRdb's copy has only in-frame clones and leaves some out. The table records hundreds of thousands of clones, approximately 86% of them present only once. The specimen sequenced was peripheral blood. These TCRs come from a man in his sixties or seventies with acute or convalescent COVID-19.

This clone was seen only a few times. The gene calls are TRBV5-1 and TRBJ2-1, with D perhaps TRBD1 (5 bases). V was cut by 0 bases and J by 5 bases, with 12 bases left in between. Germline V CDR1 and CDR2: SGHRS, YFSETQ. CDR3 length: 15 amino acids. The CDR3 sequence is CASSLGRVLDNEQFF. The DNA of the CDR3 is TGCGCCAGCAGCTTGGGCAGGGTATTAGACAATGAGCAGTTCTTC.

The sample holds one count of this clone. V is TRBV5-4 and J is TRBJ2-7; weak D call: TRBD1 (6 bases). This CDR3 comprises 12 residues. Trimming took off 4 bases at V and 5 bases at J, with 10 bases between the two ends. Germline loops: CDR1 SGHNT, CDR2 YYREEE (reference sequence). The CDR3 is CASSPRQDEQYF. CDR3 sequence (DNA): TGTGCCAGCAGCCCAAGACAGGACGAGCAGTACTTC. Using reference TRBV5-4 and TRBJ2-7 for the parts outside the CDR3, the full variable domain is ETGVTQSPTHLIKTRGQQVTLRCSSQSGHNTVSWYQQALGQGPQFIFQYYREEENGRGNFPPRFSGLQFPNYSSELNVNALELDDSALYLCASSPRQDEQYFGPGTRLTVT.

The gene calls are TRBV5-4 and TRBJ2-5; 10 bases map to TRBD2. The length of the CDR3 is 15 residues. J was trimmed by 2 bases and V by 4 bases; bases with no gene match: 5. The germline gives CDR1 SGHNT, CDR2 YYREEE (reference sequence). This CDR3 is CASSMTSGPQETQYF. The CDR3 DNA is TGTGCCAGCAGCATGACTAGCGGGCCTCAAGAGACCCAGTACTTC.

This clone was seen a handful of times. The chain recombines TRBV6-5 with TRBJ2-6; 7 nucleotides agree with TRBD2. In germline, CDR1 is MNHEY, CDR2 SVGAGI. With V trimmed by 8 bases and J by 1 base, 5 bases remained unmatched. The CDR3 contains 15 residues. The CDR3 region is CASRLGGSGANVLTF. CDR3 bases: TGTGCCAGCCGACTGGGGGGGTCTGGGGCCAACGTCCTGACTTTC.

This clone was found a few times. J is TRBJ2-5 and V is TRBV3-1 (or the pseudogene TRBV3-2); 8 nucleotides line up with TRBD2. The CDR3 is 17 residues long. V dropped 0 bases and J dropped 4; count of bases not matched to a gene: 10. Germline V gives CDR1 LGHDT, CDR2 YNNKEL (reference sequence). The CDR3 spells CASSQDREGVRGETQYF. The DNA of the CDR3 is TGTGCCAGCAGCCAAGATCGGGAGGGGGTTAGGGGAGAGACCCAGTACTTC.

The chain couples TRBV2 to TRBJ1-2, with D possibly TRBD1 on 5 matching bases. CDR3 length equals 13 residues. The germline gives CDR1 SNHLY, CDR2 FYNNEI. Trimming stripped 1 base from V and 8 bases from J, with 11 bases between. This chain's CDR3 is CASSEDGAMGYTF. CDR3 coding DNA: TGTGCCAGCAGTGAAGATGGGGCGATGGGCTACACCTTC.

J is TRBJ1-5 and V is TRBV15, with TRBD1 as a possible D gene (6 bases). V shed 5 bases and J shed 1 base, with 6 bases lying between them. Per the germline V gene, CDR1 is LNHNV and CDR2 is YYDKDF (reference sequence). The CDR3 totals 13 residues. CDR3 coding DNA: TGTGCCACCAGCGACAGGAGCAATCAGCCCCAGCATTTT. Translation: CATSDRSNQPQHF.

The chain employs TRBV4-2 and TRBJ2-7; 7 nucleotides line up with TRBD2. Unmatched junction bases numbered 6, after V lost 1 base and J lost 3 bases. Germline CDR1 LGHNA, CDR2 YNFKEQ. The CDR3 has 15 amino acids. Here the CDR3 DNA reads TGTGCCAGCAGCCAAGCCGGGACTACTTTCTACGAGCAGTACTTC. Translating gives CASSQAGTTFYEQYF.

This clone was seen only once. The chain couples TRBV29-1 to TRBJ1-2; D might be TRBD1 (5 bases). CDR1 SQVTM and CDR2 ANQGSEA come from the germline V gene. Trimming cost V 6 bases and J 2 bases, with 7 bases left between them. The CDR3 runs to 11 residues. This CDR3 is CSVDKNYGYTF. In DNA, the CDR3 is TGCAGCGTGGACAAGAACTATGGCTACACCTTC.

This sequence joins TRBV9 and TRBJ1-3, with D hard to call. Trimming stripped 0 bases from V and 3 bases from J, with 7 bases between. The CDR3 has 14 amino acids. The germline V gene encodes CDR1 SGDLS and CDR2 YYNGEE. This chain's CDR3 is CASSVDPGGNTIYF. The CDR3 nucleotides read TGTGCCAGCAGCGTAGATCCGGGTGGAAACACCATATATTTT.

The chain couples TRBV9 to TRBJ2-5; D might be TRBD2 (7 bases). The CDR3 totals 16 residues. Germline assignment: CDR1 SGDLS and CDR2 YYNGEE. V was clipped by 0 bases and J by 2 bases, with 14 bases between them. This CDR3 reads CASSVAAGAMQETQYF. The DNA of the CDR3 is TGTGCCAGCAGCGTAGCGGCGGGGGCTATGCAAGAGACCCAGTACTTC.

This chain joins TRBV4-2 and TRBJ1-1; D is unresolved. V was shortened by 4 bases and J by 10 bases, with 13 bases between the two germline ends. The CDR3 is made up of 12 amino acids. Per the germline V gene, CDR1 is LGHNA and CDR2 is YNFKEQ. The CDR3 region is CASSPRGFAAFF. The CDR3 DNA reads as TGTGCCAGCAGCCCTCGCGGGTTTGCAGCTTTCTTT.

This chain joins TRBV19 and TRBJ1-6; D is unresolved. Germline CDR1 is LNHDA and CDR2 is SQIVND (reference sequence). The CDR3 extends over 14 amino acids. Trimming left V 5 bases short and J 6 bases short, with 11 bases between. The CDR3 protein is CASSANEFNSPLHF. CDR3 nucleotide sequence: TGTGCCAGTAGTGCGAATGAATTTAATTCACCCCTCCACTTT. Together with reference TRBV19 and TRBJ1-6, the CDR3 gives the full variable domain: DGGITQSPKYLFRKEGQNVTLSCEQNLNHDAMYWYRQDPGQGLRLIYYSQIVNDFQKGDIAEGYSVSREKKESFPLTVTSAQKNPTAFYLCASSANEFNSPLHFGNGTRLTVT.

The rearrangement links TRBV2 to TRBJ1-6, with 12 bases identical to TRBD1. The CDR3 covers 14 residues. After removal of 6 bases from V and 14 bases from J, the junction contained 8 bases not matched to a gene. The germline CDR1 and CDR2 sequences are SNHLY and FYNNEI. CDR3 DNA: TGTGCCAGCAGCGTGGGACAGGGGGCAGGAACCCTCCACTTT. Amino acid sequence: CASSVGQGAGTLHF. The full variable domain, its missing parts supplied by reference TRBV2 and TRBJ1-6, is EPEVTQTPSHQVTQMGQEVILRCVPISNHLYFYWYRQILGQKVEFLVSFYNNEISEKSEIFDDQFSVERPDGSNFTLKIRSTKLEDSAMYFCASSVGQGAGTLHFGNGTRLTVT.

The chain carries TRBV27 and TRBJ1-1; TRBD1 aligns across 7 bases. The CDR3 has 14 amino acids. The germline gives CDR1 MNHEY, CDR2 SMNVEV (reference sequence). V shed 6 bases and J 7 bases; nucleotides not matched to a gene: 11. The CDR3 loop is CASSRLPGQYEAFF. The CDR3 bases are TGTGCCAGCAGCCGGTTACCGGGACAGTATGAAGCTTTCTTT.

This clone was counted a few times. The chain is built from TRBV5-4 and TRBJ2-6; D remains ambiguous. V lost 4 bases and J lost 0, with 14 bases in between. Germline lookup yields CDR1 SGHNT and CDR2 YYREEE (reference sequence). The CDR3 spans 17 residues. CDR3 nucleotides: TGTGCCAGCAGCCCCAGGTCCACCTACTCTGGGGCCAACGTCCTGACTTTC. It is translated as CASSPRSTYSGANVLTF.

As regards this clone: Other DNA variants within this sample encode the same CDR3. The chain combines TRBV12-3 or TRBV12-4 with TRBJ2-7; 9 bases are shared with TRBD2. V lost 3 bases and J lost 3; bases outside the gene matches: 0. The CDR3 loop spans 13 amino acids. The CDR3 protein is CASSLRGGYEQYF. The CDR3 coding sequence is TGTGCCAGCAGTTTGCGGGGGGGCTACGAGCAGTACTTC.

The chain couples TRBV28 to TRBJ2-7; a possible D gene is TRBD1 (6 bases). Germline values: CDR1 MDHEN, CDR2 SYDVKM. The CDR3 extends over 15 amino acids. The V and J ends lost 2 bases and 4 bases respectively, with 15 bases between them. For the CDR3, the DNA is TGTGCCAGCAGTTTAAGAGGCGTCAGGGGATACGAGCAGTACTTC. Its translation is CASSLRGVRGYEQYF. Full variable domain (remainder filled in from reference TRBV28 and TRBJ2-7): DVKVTQSSRYLVKRTGEKVFLECVQDMDHENMFWYRQDPGLGLRLIYFSYDVKMKEKGDIPEGYSVSREKKERFSLILESASTNQTSMYLCASSLRGVRGYEQYFGPGTRLTVT.

This chain connects TRBV6-5 to TRBJ1-6, with D possibly matching TRBD1 (5 bases). This CDR3 is 16 amino acids long. Germline CDR1 is MNHEY and CDR2 is SVGAGI. V dropped 0 bases and J dropped 0 bases, with 6 bases sitting between them. CDR3 sequence: CASSYSGASYNSPLHF. CDR3 coding DNA: TGTGCCAGCAGTTACTCTGGGGCCTCCTATAATTCACCCCTCCACTTT.

The chain couples TRBV27 to TRBJ2-3; TRBD1 aligns across 7 bases. There are 13 residues in the CDR3. Germline CDR1 MNHEY, CDR2 SMNVEV (reference sequence). V lost 3 bases, J lost 6 bases, and 3 bases stayed unmatched. As DNA, the CDR3 is TGTGCCAGCAGTTTGCGCAGGGGGGATACGCAGTATTTT. The encoded protein is CASSLRRGDTQYF.

In this sample, this clone turned up once. V usage is TRBV18 and J usage is TRBJ1-5; D ambiguous. Trimming pared 3 bases from V and 4 bases from J, leaving 16 bases between. The CDR3 consists of 16 residues. Germline CDR1 is KGHSH and CDR2 is LQKENI. In DNA form, the CDR3 reads TGTGCCAGCTCACCCGTAGTCCCGGCAGCGAATCAGCCCCAGCATTTT. It encodes CASSPVVPAANQPQHF.

The chain uses TRBV5-1 and TRBJ1-4, with TRBD1 identical over 7 bases. The CDR3 has 14 amino acids. The junction had 7 bases not matched to a gene; V was cut back by 4 bases and J by 7 bases. The germline gives CDR1 SGHRS, CDR2 YFSETQ. CDR3 amino acids: CASSGTGDSEKLFF. The CDR3, as DNA: TGCGCCAGCAGCGGAACAGGGGACTCTGAAAAACTGTTTTTT.

The chain joins TRBV20-1 to TRBJ2-3; TRBD2 matches 11 bases. This CDR3 region has 16 residues. Germline CDR1 and CDR2: DFQATT and SNEGSKA (reference sequence). Unmatched junction bases numbered 7, after V lost 3 bases and J lost 2 bases. In nucleotides, the CDR3 is TGCAGTGCTAGTACCCCGACTAGCGGGACCACAGATACGCAGTATTTT. It encodes CSASTPTSGTTDTQYF.

This sequence joins TRBV28 and TRBJ1-4, with D tentatively TRBD1 (5 bases). The V and J ends lost 5 bases and 2 bases respectively, with 15 bases between them. Per the germline V gene, CDR1 is MDHEN and CDR2 is SYDVKM. The CDR3 sequence is 16 residues long. CDR3 bases: TGTGCCAGCAGTCTACTGGGGGGTGATACTAATGAAAAACTGTTTTTT. Its translation is CASSLLGGDTNEKLFF.

The rearrangement links TRBV19 to TRBJ2-1; D might be TRBD2 (6 bases). With 4 bases removed from V and 4 bases from J, the gap between germline ends came to 11 bases. The CDR3 contains 14 residues. Germline V lookup: CDR1 LNHDA, CDR2 SQIVND (reference sequence). The CDR3 DNA sequence: TGTGCCAGTAGTAATCGCGGGATTTACAATGAGCAGTTCTTC. Translated: CASSNRGIYNEQFF.

On this clone itself: The same CDR3 is also encoded by other DNA sequences in this sample. This chain joins TRBV6-5 and TRBJ1-1, with D possibly matching TRBD1 (6 bases). CDR1 MNHEY and CDR2 SVGAGI come from the germline V gene. V lost 5 bases and J 1 base, leaving 14 bases between the germline ends. The length of the CDR3 is 15 residues. CDR3 bases: TGTGCCAGCAGTCCCCCCCAGGGGACGAACACTGAAGCTTTCTTT. It encodes CASSPPQGTNTEAFF.